The clone carrying this T cell receptor beta chain was counted a few times. Its antigen is currently unknown. This sample is part of a study of cytomegalovirus exposure and HLA in healthy donors. Study-level points and caveats: Later analysis suggested links between common viral pathogens and several top significant clusters.

After removal of 5 bases from V and 5 bases from J, the junction contained 6 bases not matched to a gene. The germline gives CDR1 MNHNY, CDR2 SVGAGI (reference sequence). The CDR3 runs to 16 residues. The primer mix had 60 Vbeta and 13 Jbeta primers. Only in-frame clones appear in the TCRdb table, and some are missing; sequencing was by immunoSEQ multiplex PCR. The data contain about 140,000 clones, 55% to 80% of them seen just once; the ten biggest clones take up around 1.2%. The sample was PBMCs. The rearrangement joins TRBV6-6 to TRBJ2-2; 12 bases match TRBD2. The receptor's source is a woman between 35 and 50 years old in good health and CMV-seronegative. The CDR3 DNA reads as TGTGCCAGCAGTACCGGACTAGCGGGGCCTACCGGGGAGCTGTTTTTT. Amino acid sequence: CASSTGLAGPTGELFF.